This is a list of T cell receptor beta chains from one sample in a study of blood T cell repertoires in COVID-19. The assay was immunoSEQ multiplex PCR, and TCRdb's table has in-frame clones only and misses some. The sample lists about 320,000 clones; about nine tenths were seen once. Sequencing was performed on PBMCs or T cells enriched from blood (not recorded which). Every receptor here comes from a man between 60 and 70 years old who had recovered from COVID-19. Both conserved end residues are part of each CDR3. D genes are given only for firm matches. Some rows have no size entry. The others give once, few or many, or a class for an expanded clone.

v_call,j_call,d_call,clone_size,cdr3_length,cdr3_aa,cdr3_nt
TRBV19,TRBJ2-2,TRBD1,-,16,CASSIGTGPNTGELFF,TGTGCCAGTAGTATTGGGACAGGCCCGAACACCGGGGAGCTGTTTTTT
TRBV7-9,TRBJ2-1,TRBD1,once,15,CASSLTQGDYNEQFF,TGTGCCAGCAGCTTAACACAGGGGGACTACAATGAGCAGTTCTTC
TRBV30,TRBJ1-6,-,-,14,CAWTPTVVDSPLHF,TGTGCCTGGACACCGACAGTCGTCGATTCACCCCTCCACTTT
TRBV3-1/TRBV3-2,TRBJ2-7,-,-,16,CASSQTREHSTCEQYF,TGTGCCAGCAGCCAAACCCGGGAGCACAGTACCTGCGAGCAGTACTTC
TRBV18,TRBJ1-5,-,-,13,CASSPLQEQPQHF,TGTGCCAGCTCACCACTACAAGAACAGCCCCAGCATTTT
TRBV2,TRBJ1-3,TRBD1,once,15,CASSSDRVGGNTIYF,TGTGCCAGCAGTTCCGACAGGGTGGGTGGAAACACCATATATTTT
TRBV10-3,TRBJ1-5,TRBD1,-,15,CAISRTGGEGQPQHF,TGTGCCATCAGTCGAACAGGGGGCGAGGGTCAGCCCCAGCATTTT
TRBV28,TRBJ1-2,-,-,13,CASKGAPRNGYTF,TGTGCCAGCAAAGGGGCACCTCGGAATGGCTACACCTTC
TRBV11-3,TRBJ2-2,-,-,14,CASSLGQVVGELFF,TGTGCCAGCAGCTTAGGACAGGTCGTCGGGGAGCTGTTTTTT
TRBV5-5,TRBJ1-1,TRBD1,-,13,CASSLRGHTEAFF,TGTGCCAGCAGCCTGAGGGGGCACACTGAAGCTTTCTTT
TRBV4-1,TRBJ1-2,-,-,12,CASSQVGGGYTF,TGCGCCAGCAGCCAGGTGGGAGGGGGCTACACCTTC